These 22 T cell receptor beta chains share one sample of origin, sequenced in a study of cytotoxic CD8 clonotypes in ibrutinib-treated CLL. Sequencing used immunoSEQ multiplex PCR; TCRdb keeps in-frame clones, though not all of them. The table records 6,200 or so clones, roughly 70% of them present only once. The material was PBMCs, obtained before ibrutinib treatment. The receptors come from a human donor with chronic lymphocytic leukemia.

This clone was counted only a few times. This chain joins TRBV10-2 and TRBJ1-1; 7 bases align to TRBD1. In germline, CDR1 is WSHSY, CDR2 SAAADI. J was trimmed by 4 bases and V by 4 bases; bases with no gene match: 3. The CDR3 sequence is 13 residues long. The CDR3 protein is CASSVAGGTEAFF. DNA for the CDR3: TGCGCCAGCAGTGTTGCAGGGGGCACTGAAGCTTTCTTT.

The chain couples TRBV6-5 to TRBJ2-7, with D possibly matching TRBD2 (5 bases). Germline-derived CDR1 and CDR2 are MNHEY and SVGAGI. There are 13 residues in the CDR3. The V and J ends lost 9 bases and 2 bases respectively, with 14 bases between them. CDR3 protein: CARRPDSAYEQYF. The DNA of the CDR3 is TGTGCCAGAAGGCCGGACTCAGCCTACGAGCAGTACTTC.

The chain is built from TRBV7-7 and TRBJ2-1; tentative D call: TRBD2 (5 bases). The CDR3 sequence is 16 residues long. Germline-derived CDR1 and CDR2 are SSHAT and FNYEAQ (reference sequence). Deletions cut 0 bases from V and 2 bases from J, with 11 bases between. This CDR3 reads CASSLALAKTYNEQFF. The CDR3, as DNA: TGTGCCAGCAGCTTAGCTCTAGCCAAGACCTACAATGAGCAGTTCTTC.

The CDR3 here is CASRRPGALGETQYF. DNA of the CDR3: TGTGCCAGCAGGCGCCCAGGGGCCCTCGGGGAGACCCAGTACTTC. The rearrangement joins TRBV28 to TRBJ2-5; a weak D match, TRBD1 (6 bases). This CDR3 spans 15 amino acids. V shed 6 bases and J shed 5 bases, with 19 bases lying between them. CDR1 MDHEN and CDR2 SYDVKM come from the germline V gene.

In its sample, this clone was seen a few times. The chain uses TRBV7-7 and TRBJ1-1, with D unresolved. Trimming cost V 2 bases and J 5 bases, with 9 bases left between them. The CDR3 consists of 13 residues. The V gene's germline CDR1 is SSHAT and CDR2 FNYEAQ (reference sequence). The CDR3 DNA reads TGTGCCAGCAGCTTATCGCCGGAAACTGAAGCTTTCTTT. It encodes CASSLSPETEAFF.

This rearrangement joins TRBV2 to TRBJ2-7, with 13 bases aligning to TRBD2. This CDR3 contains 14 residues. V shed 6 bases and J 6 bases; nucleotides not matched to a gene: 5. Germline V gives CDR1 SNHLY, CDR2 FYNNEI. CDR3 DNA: TGTGCCAGCAGGGGACTAGCGGGGAGGTTCGAGCAGTACTTC. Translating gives CASRGLAGRFEQYF. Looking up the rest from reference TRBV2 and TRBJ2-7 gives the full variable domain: EPEVTQTPSHQVTQMGQEVILRCVPISNHLYFYWYRQILGQKVEFLVSFYNNEISEKSEIFDDQFSVERPDGSNFTLKIRSTKLEDSAMYFCASRGLAGRFEQYFGPGTRLTVT.

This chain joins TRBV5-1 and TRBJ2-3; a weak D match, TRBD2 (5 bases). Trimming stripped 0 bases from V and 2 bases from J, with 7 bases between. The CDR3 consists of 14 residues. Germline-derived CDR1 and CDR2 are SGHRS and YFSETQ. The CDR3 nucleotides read TGCGCCAGCAGCTTGGCCGGGATCACAGATACGCAGTATTTT. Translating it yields CASSLAGITDTQYF.

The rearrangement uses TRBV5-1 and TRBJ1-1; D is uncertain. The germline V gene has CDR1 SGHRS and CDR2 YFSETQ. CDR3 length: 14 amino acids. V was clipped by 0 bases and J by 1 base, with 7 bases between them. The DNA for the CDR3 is TGCGCCAGCAGCTTGGTAAGACGGAACACTGAAGCTTTCTTT. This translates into CASSLVRRNTEAFF.

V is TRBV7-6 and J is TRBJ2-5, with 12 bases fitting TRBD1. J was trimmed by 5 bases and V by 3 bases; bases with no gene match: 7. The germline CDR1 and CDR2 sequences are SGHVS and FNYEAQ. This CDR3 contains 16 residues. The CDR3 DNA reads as TGTGCCAGCAGCTTTCCGGGACAGGGGGCGCGGGAGACCCAGTACTTC. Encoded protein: CASSFPGQGARETQYF.

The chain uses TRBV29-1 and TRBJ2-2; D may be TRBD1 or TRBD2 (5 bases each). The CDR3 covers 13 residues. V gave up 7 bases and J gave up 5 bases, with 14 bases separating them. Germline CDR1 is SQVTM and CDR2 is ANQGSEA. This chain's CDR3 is CSARTRRTGELFF. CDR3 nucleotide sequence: TGCAGCGCCCGGACAAGGAGGACCGGGGAGCTGTTTTTT.

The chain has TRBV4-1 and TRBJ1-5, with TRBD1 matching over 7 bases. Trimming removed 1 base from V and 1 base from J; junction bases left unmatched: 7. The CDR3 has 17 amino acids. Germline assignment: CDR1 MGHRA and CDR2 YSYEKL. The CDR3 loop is CASSQVLTGLSNQPQHF. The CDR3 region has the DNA TGCGCCAGCAGCCAAGTATTGACAGGGTTAAGCAATCAGCCCCAGCATTTT.

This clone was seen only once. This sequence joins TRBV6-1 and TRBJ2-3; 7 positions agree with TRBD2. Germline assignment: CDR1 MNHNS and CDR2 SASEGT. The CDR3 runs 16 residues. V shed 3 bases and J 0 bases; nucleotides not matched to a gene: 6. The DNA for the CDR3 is TGTGCCAGCAGTGAGTGGGCGGGGGTAAGCACAGATACGCAGTATTTT. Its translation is CASSEWAGVSTDTQYF.

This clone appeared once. This chain's CDR3 is CASSYGGQGYEQYF. DNA for the CDR3: TGTGCCAGCAGCTACGGGGGACAGGGCTACGAGCAGTACTTC. The chain joins TRBV7-8 to TRBJ2-7; TRBD1 aligns across 9 bases. The CDR3 covers 14 residues. Germline V CDR1 and CDR2: SGHVS, FQNEAQ. Trimming took 4 bases from V and 3 from J; bases not matched to a gene: 4.

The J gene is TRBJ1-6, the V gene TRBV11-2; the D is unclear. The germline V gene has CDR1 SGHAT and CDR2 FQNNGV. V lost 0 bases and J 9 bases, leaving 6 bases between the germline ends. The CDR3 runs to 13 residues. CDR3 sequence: CASSLEPSSPLHF. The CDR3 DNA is TGTGCCAGCAGCTTAGAACCGAGTTCACCCCTCCACTTT.

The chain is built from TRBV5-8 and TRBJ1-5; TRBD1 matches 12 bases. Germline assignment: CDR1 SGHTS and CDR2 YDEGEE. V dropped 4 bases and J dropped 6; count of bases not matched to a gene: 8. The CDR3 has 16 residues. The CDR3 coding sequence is TGTGCCAGCAGCCAAGGGGACAGGGGGCGTTTTCAGCCCCAGCATTTT. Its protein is CASSQGDRGRFQPQHF.

CDR3 nucleotide sequence: TGTGCCAGCAGTACCCCCGACAGACACAATTCACCCCTCCACTTT. It yields the protein CASSTPDRHNSPLHF. V and J are TRBV28 and TRBJ1-6; D perhaps matches TRBD1 (5 bases). The germline CDR1 and CDR2 sequences are MDHEN and SYDVKM. The CDR3 is 15 residues long. The V gene lost 5 bases and the J gene lost 7 bases, with 15 bases spanning the gap.

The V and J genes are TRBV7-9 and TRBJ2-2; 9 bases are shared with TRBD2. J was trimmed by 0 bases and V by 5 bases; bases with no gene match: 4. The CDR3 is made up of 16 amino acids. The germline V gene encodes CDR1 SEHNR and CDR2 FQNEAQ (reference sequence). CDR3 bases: TGTGCCAGCAGCCTTGGGACTAGCCCGAACACCGGGGAGCTGTTTTTT. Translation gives CASSLGTSPNTGELFF.

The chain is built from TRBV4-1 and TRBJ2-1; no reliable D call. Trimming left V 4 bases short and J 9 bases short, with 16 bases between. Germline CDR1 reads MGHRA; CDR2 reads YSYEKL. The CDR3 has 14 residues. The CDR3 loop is CASSRILQVGEQFF. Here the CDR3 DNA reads TGCGCCAGCAGCCGAATACTTCAGGTGGGTGAGCAGTTCTTC.

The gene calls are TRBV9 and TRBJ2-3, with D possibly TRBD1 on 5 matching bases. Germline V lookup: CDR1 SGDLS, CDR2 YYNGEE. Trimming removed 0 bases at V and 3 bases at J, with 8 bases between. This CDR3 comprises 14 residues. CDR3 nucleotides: TGTGCCAGCAGCGTAGGGGGCTGGACAGATACGCAGTATTTT. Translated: CASSVGGWTDTQYF.

The CDR3 spells CASSLARGGRAFF. In DNA form, the CDR3 reads TGTGCCAGCAGCTTAGCCCGCGGGGGCCGGGCTTTCTTT. The gene calls are TRBV7-9 and TRBJ1-1; tentative D call: TRBD1 (6 bases). CDR1 and CDR2 (germline): SEHNR, FQNEAQ (reference sequence). CDR3 length: 13 residues. Trimming removed 0 bases at V and 11 bases at J, with 13 bases between.

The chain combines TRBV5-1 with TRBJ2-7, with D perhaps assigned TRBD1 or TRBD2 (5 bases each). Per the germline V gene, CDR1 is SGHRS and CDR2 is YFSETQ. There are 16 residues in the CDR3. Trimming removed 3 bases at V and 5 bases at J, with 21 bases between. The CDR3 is CASSWGTIGASNEQYF. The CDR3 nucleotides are TGCGCCAGCAGCTGGGGGACCATAGGGGCCTCGAACGAGCAGTACTTC.

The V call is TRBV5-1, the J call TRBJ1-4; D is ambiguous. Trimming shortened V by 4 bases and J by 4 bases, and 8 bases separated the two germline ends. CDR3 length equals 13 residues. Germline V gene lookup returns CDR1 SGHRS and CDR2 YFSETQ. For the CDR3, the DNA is TGCGCCAGCAGCACACAGCTTAATGAAAAACTGTTTTTT. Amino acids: CASSTQLNEKLFF.